This TCR beta chain was observed in a study of blood T cell repertoires in COVID-19. Study as a whole: Whether acute or convalescent, the COVID-19 samples came from the United States, Italy and Spain. Nucleic acid was either cDNA or gDNA, and it came from T cells, B-cell-depleted T cells, or PBMCs.

V was cut by 3 bases and J by 0 bases, with 4 bases left in between. Germline assignment: CDR1 MNHEY and CDR2 SVGEGT. The CDR3 extends over 13 amino acids. As originally analysed: Cell counts per sample came from amplifying reference gene primers. Profiled with immunoSEQ multiplex PCR; TCRdb holds only in-frame clones, not every one. V and J calls and clone size are those listed in that table; D and trimming were worked out from the DNA. The table records roughly 100,000 clones, about nine tenths of them present only once. During active infection, Seattle patients enrolled and were then monitored through disease.

This chain uses TRBV6-2 or TRBV6-3 with TRBJ2-3, with D unresolved. This receptor was taken from a man younger than 35 with COVID-19, enrolled during active disease. The sample taken for sequencing was peripheral blood. CDR3 amino acids: CASSYISTDTQYF. The CDR3 DNA sequence: TGTGCCAGCAGTTATATAAGCACAGATACGCAGTATTTT.